This T cell receptor beta chain is from a study of cytomegalovirus exposure and HLA in healthy donors (TCRdb year 2017). Background for the entire study: An earlier analysis of 587 of the donors reported more than 250 Gb of sequence data and some 120 million unique TCR beta sequences from about 200 million T cells. An early release that covered 640 HLA-typed donors contained around 300 gigabases of sequencing data and 75 million to 100 million unique TCR sequences. Of the 300 to 450 genotyped donors, approximately 80% fell in the genetic ancestry cluster associated with self-reported Caucasian donors. The study aimed to test whether signatures of past pathogen exposure could be identified by cataloging public T cell receptors. The study used immunosequencing to profile the T cell repertoires of approximately 650 subjects and linked those repertoires to cytomegalovirus serostatus. Besides the first cohort of around 700 subjects, a separate validation cohort made up of 120 different subjects was used. The study combined high-throughput TCR immunosequencing, statistical association of individual TCRs with disease status, and machine learning to predict cytomegalovirus infection status. In a later analysis, previously published TCR beta repertoires from 550 to 700 donors were re-analyzed and high-resolution HLA genotyping was added so that TCR occurrence patterns could be studied. The later analysis used no new phenotypic data to find candidate immune exposures, relying instead on TCR beta sequences and their occurrence across donors. In an earlier analysis of several hundred of the donors, high-throughput TCR beta sequencing was used to judge whether each TCR beta V gene segment behaved as functional or pseudogenic. Donor age, sex, ethnicity and CMV serostatus were compiled together with the repertoire data. A later genetic analysis used genome-wide SNP genotypes for about 60% of the 666 donors, treating that subset as a discovery cohort. Every discovery cohort repertoire had been produced on one sequencing platform. HLA typing covered class I and class II loci at four-digit resolution. Typing coverage differed by locus: A, B, C, DRB1 and DQB1 were typed in about 629-630 donors, DQA1 in 522, DPA1 in around 600, and DPB1 in approximately 450. Because of strong linkage in the cohort, roughly five DR-DQ haplotypes were treated as single units for association and clustering. Among several hundred genotyped donors of the cohort, an average of roughly 230,000 unique TCR beta nucleotide sequences was sequenced per donor, of which about 18% were non-productive. General study outcomes and caveats: Roughly uniform sequencing depth across donors was assumed in presence/absence analyses, although this assumption may not hold. In a later genetic analysis, a missense DCLRE1C variant was associated with V-gene and J-gene trimming of TCR beta chains, and the association was replicated in an independent cohort. While some public TCRs were present in many individuals, most TCR sequences turned up only very rarely across donors. This cohort had only TCR beta chains sequenced, and the lack of alpha or paired-chain data limited which features could be detected. In a later analysis, around 17,000 TCR beta sequences were associated with specific HLA alleles at a false discovery rate of 0.05. A further reported finding was that TCR beta sequences accurately predicted the HLA-A and HLA-B alleles for most subjects in the first cohort. In both the original and validation cohorts, the classifier was reported to diagnose cytomegalovirus status with high specificity and sensitivity. Compared with equally common non-associated chains, HLA-associated TCR beta chains in a later analysis were more clonally expanded and had lower generation probabilities. A few of the identified cytomegalovirus-associated TCR beta chains were confirmed in vitro to be specific for cytomegalovirus antigens. The study gave a list of some 150 TCR beta chains associated with cytomegalovirus. A later genetic analysis reported fewer N-insertions in productive TCRs among donors in an Asian-associated ancestry cluster than the 666-donor mean. Because the 87-base-pair reads could not distinguish some IMGT-functional V segments, including TRBV6-2 and TRBV6-3, those segments were excluded. Correlated functional status among segregating V segments might reflect linkage disequilibrium, but an unknown experimental factor could not be ruled out. A group of highly shared sequence variants was considered likely to be a technical artifact of the sequencing pipeline. Several of the top co-occurrence clusters appeared to be linked to parvovirus B19, influenza, CMV and Epstein-Barr virus, according to a later analysis. In a later analysis, most CMV-associated TCR beta chains were found to appear HLA-restricted, with HLA associations seemingly driven largely by CMV exposure. It was suggested by the authors that the approach could potentially be generalized to other disease states and immunological phenotypes. Assigning TCR associations to individual alleles was difficult when HLA alleles, especially DR and DQ, strongly co-occurred. The earlier analysis of a few hundred of the donors excluded some 16 rarely observed V segments, including chromosome 9 orphons, because counts were too low. HLA typing was unavailable for some donors at each locus, so association tests used only the typed subset. According to a later analysis, TCR association rates differed among HLA loci, with DRB1 alleles showing the most associated TCRs and HLA-C alleles showing the fewest. Immune exposure information for the cohort was limited to CMV serostatus. In an earlier analysis of some 550 of the donors, most TCR beta V segments were observed in productive rearrangements about 90% or about 30% of the time, broadly matching IMGT annotations.

Note on this clone: Its binding antigen is unknown. No base quality information exists; no much larger clone differs at one position.

At the junction V is shortened by 3 bases and J by 9 bases, with 14 bases in between. The CDR3 sequence holds 13 residues, the cysteine and phenylalanine included. Here the CDR3 DNA is all that survives: 39 bases in frame from base 1. The germline V gene (reference sequence) sets CDR1 to LNHDA and CDR2 to SQIVND. Library method: the immunoSEQ multiplex PCR assay. A mixture of 60 forward primers for TCR Vbeta segments and 13 reverse primers for TCR Jbeta segments was used in the multiplex PCR. The CDR3 region of rearranged TCR beta genes was amplified from genomic DNA with a multiplex PCR assay. The amplified TCR beta libraries were sequenced on the Illumina HiSeq System as 87-base-pair reads. The authors' pipeline ran thus. In a later analysis, tens of millions of unique TCR beta chains were counted across the 650 to 750 repertoires, and approximately 11 million of these chains were shared by at least two donors. To remove PCR and sequencing errors, raw reads were error-corrected and collapsed into unique sequences using a nearest-neighbor algorithm that merged closely related sequences. V, D and J gene segments were assigned by aligning CDR3 sequences to IMGT reference sequences. For a sequence to be retained, at least a six-nucleotide match to both a V gene segment and a J gene segment was required. A rearrangement counted as productive if the CDR3 had no stop codons and remained in frame with V and J, and every other rearrangement counted as non-productive. Following IMGT convention, CDR3 was defined as the stretch from the second conserved V-encoded cysteine to the conserved J-encoded phenylalanine. Sequences without an unambiguous match to a single V gene segment were excluded from the earlier analysis of about 640 of the donors. An earlier analysis of several hundred of the donors classified V segments as functional when productive rearrangements were above 56.7% and as segregating when the standard deviation between donors was above 5%. A statistical classification framework was built for diagnosing cytomegalovirus status from the catalog of TCR beta chain sequences. A later analysis assigned V and J genes by comparing TCR nucleotide sequences with IMGT/GENE-DB human TR gene sequences. In a later analysis, CDR3 sequences and most-parsimonious VDJ recombination scenarios were assigned using the TCRdist pipeline. In a later analysis, each TCR beta chain was defined by its CDR3 amino acid sequence together with its V-gene family, and reads without a unique V-gene family were excluded. In a later analysis, 500 to 700 highly shared, low-generation-probability nucleotide sequences were removed to address suspected cross-contamination and a sequencing artifact. In a later analysis, a clonal expansion index was calculated for each public chain from normalized within-repertoire ranks of inferred template counts. In a later analysis, generation probabilities were computed with a VDJ recombination model fitted to out-of-frame rearrangements, and the resulting probabilities were checked against IGoR. In a later analysis, hypergeometric tests were used to score TCR-TCR, TCR-HLA and TCR-CMV co-occurrence, with a repertoire-size bias correction applied to TCR pairs. False discovery rates were estimated in a later analysis by permuting HLA or CMV assignments 20 times. In a later analysis, co-occurring TCRs were grouped using DBSCAN, with TCRdist sequence similarity added in when clustering inside HLA-allele-positive subsets. Co-occurrence clustering excluded repertoires with fewer than 30,000 or more than 120,000 public chains, plus five with anomalous nucleotide sharing. The source is immuneACCESS, and TCRdb retained only in-frame sequences with V and J called. Part of the clones is not carried over; for the studies checked, unresolved V genes explain less than half of this, and the remainder is unexplained. For V, J and clone size, that table is used; D and trimming come from the DNA. The sample yields 150,000 to 200,000 clones; roughly 85% were counted once. Together, the top ten hold around 1.7% of the sample.

The cohort consisted of 650 to 700 healthy bone marrow donors. All cohort members were sampled while nominally healthy, although unrecorded immune exposures were likely present. The donor was CMV seronegative and belonged to the group of 352 seronegative cohort members. Each donor provided a peripheral blood sample, and peripheral blood mononuclear cells were used for TCR beta sequencing. Genomic DNA was extracted from the blood cell samples with the Qiagen DNeasy Blood Extraction Kit. The sequencing sample was made of PBMCs. The source of this sequence is a woman between 18 and 29 years old in good health and CMV-seronegative. This chain joins TRBV19 to TRBJ2-5; a tentative D match to TRBD2 spans 6 bases. The DNA is TGTGCCAGTAGTATCGGCGGGGCGAGCCCCCAGTACTTC. This sequence encodes CASSIGGASPQYF.